This is a list of T cell receptor beta chains from one sample in a study of a mutant IDH1 vaccine in newly diagnosed glioma. Some clones are missing from TCRdb's copy, which holds only in-frame ones; the method was immunoSEQ multiplex PCR. This sample has about 62,000 clones, with about 89% found just once. For these receptors, no antigen is known. The sequenced sample was PBMCs, obtained from a glioma patient whose treatment included an IDH1 peptide vaccine. The source is a man between 40 and 49 years old with glioma. CDR3s include the opening cysteine and the closing phenylalanine or tryptophan. Fields, in order: V gene, CDR3 length, clone size, J gene, CDR3 protein. Clone sizes are given selectively: once, few, many, or a class where the clone is expanded.

>TRBV7-2|13|once|TRBJ2-3
CASSLDFWDTQYF
>TRBV7-2|14|.|TRBJ2-7
CASSPDRTSYEQYF
>TRBV7-9|17|.|TRBJ2-4
CASSLWPGGLAKNIQYF
>TRBV19|13|.|TRBJ2-5
CASSTGHRETQYF
>TRBV7-9|11|.|TRBJ1-6
CASSLAGSLHF
>TRBV6-4|13|medium-sized|TRBJ2-2
CASSDSSTGELFF
>TRBV10-3|12|.|TRBJ2-1
CAISAQMNEQFF
>TRBV25-1|13|.|TRBJ1-2
CASSGSHYQHYTF
>TRBV2|12|once|TRBJ2-7
CASTPQGTEQYF
>TRBV2|16|once|TRBJ2-7
CASSVGPGQGFYEQYF
>TRBV4-3|16|.|TRBJ2-2
CASSPRQGIDTGELFF
>TRBV30|15|.|TRBJ2-1
CAWGKTLSSYNEQFF
>TRBV11-2|17|.|TRBJ2-1
CASSLDRLAGSYNEQFF
>TRBV18|13|.|TRBJ1-1
CASSPGAGTEAFF
>TRBV6-5|14|.|TRBJ1-1
CASSYRGRDTEAFF
>TRBV25-1|15|.|TRBJ1-6
CASSEWGQEKSPLHF
>TRBV2|15|.|TRBJ2-5
CASNPRADYQETQYF
>TRBV5-1|12|.|TRBJ2-5
CASSLRWETQYF
>TRBV6-6|16|once|TRBJ2-5
CASSPTSGTKKETQYF
>TRBV11-2|12|.|TRBJ2-5
CASSLGVGTQYF